The T cell receptor beta chain under discussion was sequenced for a study of beta chain features in type 1 diabetes. Study observations and caveats: Significant though moderate, a shortening of TCRB CDR3s appeared in all four CD4+ subsets of Type 1 diabetes patients.

This clone came up once. Its antigen is not known. The CDR3 runs to 14 residues. After removal of 7 bases from V and 0 bases from J, the junction contained 4 bases not matched to a gene. Looked up from germline, CDR1 is LGHNA and CDR2 is YNFKEQ. Of the isolated RNA, all was reverse transcribed, and so the sequenced material was expressed TCRB transcripts. Using immunoSEQ multiplex PCR, the repertoire was profiled, and TCRdb retains in-frame clones only, with some absent. The sample yields around 44,000 clones, approximately 68% seen once. Sequencing was performed on Tregs from blood. The rearrangement links TRBV4-2 to TRBJ1-1; 8 positions agree with TRBD1. This TCR derives from a woman between 18 and 29 years old with type 1 diabetes. The CDR3 reads CASKRTGLNTEAFF. The CDR3, as DNA: TGTGCCAGCAAAAGGACAGGGCTGAACACTGAAGCTTTCTTT.